This T cell receptor beta chain came from a study of T-cell reconstitution after alpha-beta-depleted transplantation in children. The CDR3 is made up of 13 amino acids. V was trimmed by 3 bases and J by 1 base, leaving 6 bases between them. This clonotype was detected many times. Preparation of the TCRbeta library was carried out with unique molecular identifiers. In TCRdb, the PCR reads were re-called with MiXCR into one record per CDR3 protein. The sample shows 170,000 or so distinct CDR3 sequences, approximately 6.6% of them seen only once. V and J are TRBV12-3 or TRBV12-4 and TRBJ2-5, with TRBD1 as a possible D gene (6 bases). Source: PBMCs from the stem cell graft donor, taken from the stem cell graft. The receptor was isolated from a human donor who donated a stem cell graft to a child with Wiskott-Aldrich syndrome. CDR3 sequence reads: CASSFRGQETQYF. Written as DNA, the CDR3 is TGTGCCAGCAGTTTCAGGGGCCAAGAGACCCAGTACTTC.